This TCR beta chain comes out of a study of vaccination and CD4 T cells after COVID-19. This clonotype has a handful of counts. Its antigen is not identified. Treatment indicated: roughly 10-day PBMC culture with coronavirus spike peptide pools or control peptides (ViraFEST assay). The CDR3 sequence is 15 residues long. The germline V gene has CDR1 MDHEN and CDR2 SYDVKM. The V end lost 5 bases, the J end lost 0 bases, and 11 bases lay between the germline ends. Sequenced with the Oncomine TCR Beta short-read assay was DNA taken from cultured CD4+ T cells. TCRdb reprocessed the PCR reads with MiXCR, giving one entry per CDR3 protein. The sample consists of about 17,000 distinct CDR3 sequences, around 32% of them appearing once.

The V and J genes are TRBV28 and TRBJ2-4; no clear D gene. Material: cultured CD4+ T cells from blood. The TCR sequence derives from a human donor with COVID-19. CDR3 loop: CASSPNSPAKNIQYF. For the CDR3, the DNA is TGTGCCAGCAGTCCCAATTCACCAGCCAAAAACATTCAGTACTTC.